This TCR beta chain was found in a study of CD8+ T cells in alopecia areata (dated by TCRdb to 2016 to 2019). Concerning the study at large: The study used high-throughput TCRbeta sequencing to examine T cell clonal expansion in alopecia areata, in both the C3H/HeJ mouse model and human patients. Human TCRbeta sequencing covered scalp tissue and sorted CD4+ and CD8+ peripheral blood T cells from patchy and totalis/universalis alopecia areata patients and healthy controls. Clonality in the scalp was compared among normal scalp (n=4), patchy alopecia areata scalp (n=8), and alopecia totalis/universalis scalp (n=8). RNA came from the PAXgene miRNA kit for fixed scalp, the miRNeasy kit for PBMCs, and the RNeasy kit for mouse skin. TCRbeta CDR3 regions were amplified by immunoSEQ multiplex PCR using 35 Vbeta forward and 13 Jbeta reverse primers. Overall study results and their limits: Unlike mouse skin, which is dominated by gammadelta T cells, normal human skin has resident alphabeta T cells that are also sequenced, and this complicates analysis of the scalp TCR repertoire. Shared TCR sequences between patients were less evident than in mice, which may be partly attributable to HLA diversity in the patient population. Compared with normal scalp, lesional scalp, particularly in alopecia totalis/universalis, had higher clonality and more expanded CD8+ clones, which suggests antigenic drive.

Based on the germline V gene (reference sequence), the CDR1 and CDR2 sequences are GTSNPN and SVGIG. The CDR3, cysteine through phenylalanine, is 13 amino acids long. The entry retains the CDR3 DNA only, 39 bases that are in frame from base 1. The trim is 7 bases for V and 5 bases for J, with a gap of 15 bases between the germline ends. Library preparation used the immunoSEQ multiplex PCR assay. For TCR sequencing, RNA was extracted from every sample and reverse transcribed into cDNA to serve as template. First-strand cDNA was synthesized with SuperScript III using a 2:1 mix of oligo-dT and random hexamers. A synthetic immune receptor repertoire was used to gauge amplification bias, and whatever bias remained was removed computationally. In the paper's pipeline: Raw reads were preprocessed to remove errors, and CDR3 was defined according to IMGT conventions as the region from the conserved cysteine to phenylalanine. Clonality was computed as 1 minus the Shannon entropy, with the entropy normalized by log2 of the number of productive unique TCRs. Whether scalp clones were CD4 or CD8 was inferred by matching scalp TCRbeta sequences against CD4 and CD8 repertoires sorted from blood. The table was pulled from immuneACCESS by TCRdb, which kept in-frame rearrangements only. Such tables lose some clones; where checked, under half of the loss comes from unresolved V genes, and the rest has no known cause. Clone size and the V and J calls come from that table; the DNA yielded D and trimming. In all, the sample holds 100,000 to 150,000 clones, and about 51% of those were seen once. The top ten constitute more than 9% of the sample.

To note about this clone: Its target antigen remains unknown. No much larger clonotype is one base removed from it; base qualities were not supplied.

Lesional scalp punch biopsies and peripheral blood were collected from alopecia areata patients. PBMCs were separated by density centrifugation and stained for CD3, CD4 and CD8, after which CD4+ and CD8+ T cells were sorted on a FACSAria. The untreated alopecia areata patients were recruited through a multicenter biomarker study. In roughly five patients from the biomarker study, the blood CD8+ T cells went through an additional sort into NKG2D-low and NKG2D-high fractions. This chain is built from TRBV30 and TRBJ1-3; no D gene call is confident. The sequence was collected from a human donor with alopecia areata. The sample taken for sequencing was NKG2D-low CD8+ T cells sorted from blood. This sample's cell subset or site label indicates: sorted CD8+ NKG2D-low blood T cells. The CDR3 region: CAFEPSTRNTIYF. The sequence in DNA is TGTGCCTTCGAACCCAGCACCCGAAACACCATATATTTT.